These 29 T cell receptor beta chains originate from one sample sequenced in a study of PD-1 blockade in classical Hodgkin lymphoma. Clones were read by immunoSEQ multiplex PCR, and TCRdb kept only the in-frame ones, dropping some. The repertoire holds around 57,000 clones, with around nine tenths as singletons. Regarding time point: cycle 4 day 1 (C4D1), after more than five weeks of nivolumab. Each patient experienced a relapse that followed autologous stem cell transplantation, and brentuximab vedotin exposure varied. The specimen comprised peripheral blood mononuclear cells (PBMCs), sampled before the fourth cycle of nivolumab. The source is a human donor with classical Hodgkin lymphoma.

The chain is built from TRBV29-1 and TRBJ2-1, with 10 bases fitting TRBD2. Per the germline V gene, CDR1 is SQVTM and CDR2 is ANQGSEA. With 5 bases clipped from V and 9 bases from J, the junction kept 10 bases outside the gene matches. CDR3 length equals 14 residues. Here the CDR3 DNA reads TGCAGCGTTCCCGTAGCGGGAGGCTCCCCTGAGCAGTTCTTC. Encoded protein: CSVPVAGGSPEQFF.

This chain connects TRBV7-2 to TRBJ2-7; perhaps TRBD2 as D (5 bases). Trimming removed 0 bases at V and 0 bases at J, with 6 bases between. Germline V gene lookup returns CDR1 SGHTA and CDR2 FQGNSA. The CDR3 covers 14 residues. The DNA of the CDR3 is TGTGCCAGCAGCTTAGCAGGGAGCTCCTACGAGCAGTACTTC. This gives the protein CASSLAGSSYEQYF.

V usage is TRBV7-9 and J usage is TRBJ2-7; TRBD1 is a possible D gene (5 bases). V shed 1 base and J shed 2 bases, with 9 bases lying between them. Looked up from germline, CDR1 is SEHNR and CDR2 is FQNEAQ (reference sequence). This CDR3 is built from 14 residues. The chain's CDR3 is CASSLGTGTYEQYF. CDR3 coding DNA: TGTGCCAGCAGCTTAGGAACAGGTACCTACGAGCAGTACTTC.

The J gene is TRBJ2-3, the V gene TRBV7-8; D is perhaps TRBD2 (6 bases). V gave up 6 bases and J gave up 5 bases, with 12 bases separating them. The CDR3 length is 13 residues. Germline V gene sequence: CDR1 SGHVS, CDR2 FQNEAQ. The CDR3 sequence is CASRRELVDTQYF. The CDR3 nucleotides are TGTGCCAGCAGACGGGAGTTGGTAGATACGCAGTATTTT.

The V call is TRBV28, the J call TRBJ1-2; the D gene is possibly TRBD1 (5 bases). The CDR3 extends over 16 amino acids. The V gene lost 6 bases and the J gene lost 4 bases, with 21 bases spanning the gap. Germline V gene data show CDR1 as MDHEN and CDR2 as SYDVKM. This chain's CDR3 is CASSQDVGQNIYGYTF. The CDR3 DNA follows: TGTGCCAGCAGCCAAGATGTCGGACAAAACATCTATGGCTACACCTTC.

V usage is TRBV6-1 and J usage is TRBJ2-4; D uncertain. Germline CDR1 is MNHNS and CDR2 is SASEGT. Deletions cut 7 bases from V and 0 bases from J, with 10 bases between. The CDR3 covers 14 residues. The CDR3 here is CASNSRVAKNIQYF. CDR3 bases: TGTGCCAGCAATAGCCGAGTAGCCAAAAACATTCAGTACTTC.

The V gene is TRBV5-1, the J gene TRBJ2-3; 8 nucleotides match TRBD1. Germline assignment: CDR1 SGHRS and CDR2 YFSETQ. The V and J ends lost 0 bases and 1 base, in that order; junction bases with no gene match: 1. The CDR3 is made up of 15 amino acids. The DNA for the CDR3 is TGCGCCAGCAGCTTGGAACAGGGGGGCACAGATACGCAGTATTTT. It specifies CASSLEQGGTDTQYF.

The J gene is TRBJ2-3, the V gene TRBV27; weak D call: TRBD2 (5 bases). This CDR3 spans 14 amino acids. Germline values: CDR1 MNHEY, CDR2 SMNVEV (reference sequence). Trimming took off 2 bases at V and 3 bases at J, with 9 bases between the two ends. The CDR3 here is CASSLIPGTDTQYF. In DNA form, the CDR3 reads TGTGCCAGCAGTTTAATCCCGGGAACAGATACGCAGTATTTT.

The chain is built from TRBV27 and TRBJ2-6; D is unclear. Trimming stripped 1 base from V and 4 bases from J, with 2 bases between. The CDR3 totals 13 residues. In germline, CDR1 is MNHEY, CDR2 SMNVEV (reference sequence). The chain's CDR3 is CASSLYGANVLTF. CDR3 nucleotides: TGTGCCAGCAGTTTATACGGGGCCAACGTCCTGACTTTC.

This CDR3 is CASSPTLEGNTIYF. The CDR3 region has the DNA TGTGCCAGCAGTCCGACTCTAGAGGGAAACACCATATATTTT. The chain has TRBV6-6 and TRBJ1-3; D not resolved. V was clipped by 5 bases and J by 4 bases, with 12 bases between them. The CDR3 contains 14 residues. CDR1 and CDR2 from the germline V gene are MNHNY and SVGAGI (reference sequence).

V and J are TRBV6-1 and TRBJ1-2; tentatively, D is TRBD1 (6 bases). This CDR3 has 16 residues. From germline, CDR1 is MNHNS and CDR2 SASEGT. Trimming pared 3 bases from V and 0 bases from J, leaving 14 bases between. The CDR3 DNA follows: TGTGCCAGCAGTGATGTCAGGGGACCAGCTAACTATGGCTACACCTTC. This codes for CASSDVRGPANYGYTF.

This clone was seen a single time. The gene calls are TRBV18 and TRBJ1-3; weak D call: TRBD1 (5 bases). V lost 3 bases to trimming and J lost 0 bases, with 9 bases between them. The CDR3 has 15 residues. Germline CDR1 reads KGHSH; CDR2 reads LQKENI. CDR3 loop: CASSPGGSSGNTIYF. The DNA for the CDR3 is TGTGCCAGCTCACCTGGGGGATCCTCTGGAAACACCATATATTTT.

The rearrangement links TRBV5-4 to TRBJ2-2; TRBD1 agrees at 8 bases. Trimming at V came to 2 bases and at J to 6 bases, leaving 6 bases not matched to a gene. Germline V gene lookup returns CDR1 SGHNT and CDR2 YYREEE (reference sequence). CDR3 length: 15 amino acids. CDR3 sequence reads: CASSFPGGAAGELFF. CDR3 bases: TGTGCCAGCAGCTTCCCAGGGGGCGCGGCCGGGGAGCTGTTTTTT.

The chain uses TRBV28 and TRBJ1-1; D might be TRBD1 (6 bases). This CDR3 has 11 residues. Germline V gives CDR1 MDHEN, CDR2 SYDVKM. V shed 5 bases and J shed 10 bases, with 11 bases lying between them. As DNA, the CDR3 is TGTGCCAGCAGTAACAGGGTTTTAGCTTTCTTT. Translated, it gives CASSNRVLAFF.

This clone turned up a few times. CDR3 sequence (DNA): TGTGCCAGCAGTTTCGGGCACGCAGCAGGCAGGGAGCTGTTTTTT. It yields the protein CASSFGHAAGRELFF. The rearrangement uses TRBV28 and TRBJ2-2; D gene ambiguous. The CDR3 contains 15 residues. Germline CDR1 is MDHEN and CDR2 is SYDVKM. Between the trimmed V and J ends, which lost 3 bases and 9 bases, there was a span of 17 bases.

The V gene is TRBV15, the J gene TRBJ2-3; D is unclear. The germline V gene has CDR1 LNHNV and CDR2 YYDKDF (reference sequence). Trimming stripped 6 bases from V and 0 bases from J, with 13 bases between. The CDR3 sequence is 15 residues long. CDR3 protein: CATRSSHASTDTQYF. CDR3 nucleotide sequence: TGTGCCACCAGGTCTTCACATGCTAGCACAGATACGCAGTATTTT.

The chain couples TRBV5-4 to TRBJ2-7, with D possibly TRBD1 on 6 matching bases. This CDR3 spans 13 amino acids. Germline V lookup: CDR1 SGHNT, CDR2 YYREEE (reference sequence). V was shortened by 2 bases and J by 5 bases, with 11 bases between the two germline ends. CDR3 in amino acids: CASSFTGSHEQYF. CDR3 DNA: TGTGCCAGCAGCTTTACAGGGAGCCACGAGCAGTACTTC. The full variable domain, in which reference TRBV5-4 and TRBJ2-7 provide the parts outside the CDR3, is ETGVTQSPTHLIKTRGQQVTLRCSSQSGHNTVSWYQQALGQGPQFIFQYYREEENGRGNFPPRFSGLQFPNYSSELNVNALELDDSALYLCASSFTGSHEQYFGPGTRLTVT.

The rearrangement uses TRBV2 and TRBJ1-4; D is ambiguous. Germline V gene sequence: CDR1 SNHLY, CDR2 FYNNEI. The ends were cut back, 6 bases at V and 5 bases at J, with 10 bases in the middle. There are 13 residues in the CDR3. CDR3 residues: CASRDQGNEKLFF. The CDR3 DNA reads TGTGCCAGCAGGGATCAAGGAAATGAAAAACTGTTTTTT.

This clone was observed once. J is TRBJ1-1 and V is TRBV29-1, with 9 nucleotides matching TRBD1. Germline-derived CDR1 and CDR2 are SQVTM and ANQGSEA. There are 13 residues in the CDR3. With 7 bases clipped from V and 8 bases from J, the junction kept 11 bases outside the gene matches. The CDR3 spells CSAFRQGGLEAFF. Written as DNA, the CDR3 is TGCAGCGCCTTTCGACAGGGGGGGTTGGAAGCTTTCTTT.

The CDR3 loop is CASSPTQGSYTF. In DNA form, the CDR3 reads TGTGCCAGCTCACCTACACAGGGAAGCTACACCTTC. This chain joins TRBV18 and TRBJ1-2, with D possibly TRBD1 on 6 matching bases. Trimming removed 3 bases from V and 9 bases from J, with 11 bases in between. CDR1 is KGHSH and CDR2 is LQKENI in the germline V gene. This CDR3 comprises 12 residues.

This chain uses TRBV27 with TRBJ2-5, with D perhaps matching TRBD2 (6 bases). Germline V gives CDR1 MNHEY, CDR2 SMNVEV (reference sequence). The CDR3 extends over 14 amino acids. Trimming pared 3 bases from V and 5 bases from J, leaving 13 bases between. CDR3 in DNA: TGTGCCAGCAGTTTCCTAGCGAATGCGGAGACCCAGTACTTC. This codes for CASSFLANAETQYF.

The chain is built from TRBV18 and TRBJ1-3; TRBD1 aligns across 9 bases. The CDR3 length is 16 residues. Germline loops: CDR1 KGHSH, CDR2 LQKENI. V lost 2 bases to trimming and J lost 2 bases; unmatched junction nucleotides: 4. This chain's CDR3 is CASSPWTGAAGNTIYF. The CDR3 coding sequence is TGTGCCAGCTCACCATGGACAGGGGCAGCTGGAAACACCATATATTTT.

The gene calls are TRBV28 and TRBJ1-2; 7 bases align to TRBD1. Germline loops: CDR1 MDHEN, CDR2 SYDVKM. After removal of 6 bases from V and 3 bases from J, the junction contained 10 bases not matched to a gene. The CDR3 has 15 residues. The CDR3 region is CASSSSPGTDYGYTF. For the CDR3, the DNA is TGTGCCAGCAGCTCGAGTCCGGGGACAGACTATGGCTACACCTTC.

The chain links TRBV19 to TRBJ1-5; D is unresolved. Germline CDR1 LNHDA, CDR2 SQIVND (reference sequence). The CDR3 extends over 17 amino acids. V was trimmed by 0 bases and J by 1 base, leaving 13 bases between them. This CDR3 reads CASSIDGQPGSNQPQHF. The CDR3, as DNA: TGTGCCAGTAGTATAGATGGGCAGCCTGGGAGCAATCAGCCCCAGCATTTT.

The V and J genes are TRBV28 and TRBJ1-5; a weak D match, TRBD1 (6 bases). Trimming stripped 5 bases from V and 5 bases from J, with 16 bases between. The CDR3 is 15 amino acids. The germline V gene has CDR1 MDHEN and CDR2 SYDVKM. The DNA for the CDR3 is TGTGCCAGCAGTACCCCCGGGACAAAATATCAGCCCCAGCATTTT. It specifies CASSTPGTKYQPQHF. The variable domain in full, with the rest retrieved from reference TRBV28 and TRBJ1-5, is DVKVTQSSRYLVKRTGEKVFLECVQDMDHENMFWYRQDPGLGLRLIYFSYDVKMKEKGDIPEGYSVSREKKERFSLILESASTNQTSMYLCASSTPGTKYQPQHFGDGTRLSIL.

This clone was counted only a few times. The genes are TRBV9 and TRBJ1-3; D not resolved. Germline V gene lookup returns CDR1 SGDLS and CDR2 YYNGEE. V gave up 0 bases and J gave up 0 bases, with 13 bases separating them. The CDR3 is 17 residues long. This CDR3 reads CASSVARTEDSGNTIYF. The CDR3 DNA is TGTGCCAGCAGCGTAGCTAGGACGGAAGACTCTGGAAACACCATATATTTT.

A few counts support this clone. The genes are TRBV6-4 and TRBJ2-1, with 11 bases that match TRBD2. This CDR3 is 15 amino acids long. V lost 0 bases and J lost 6; bases outside the gene matches: 1. CDR1 is MRHNA and CDR2 is SNTAGT in the germline V gene. Here the CDR3 reads CASSDSSGGANEQFF. CDR3 DNA: TGTGCCAGCAGTGACTCTAGCGGGGGGGCCAATGAGCAGTTCTTC.

The chain is built from TRBV6-1 and TRBJ2-7; D possibly corresponds to TRBD1 (5 bases). The ends were cut back, 3 bases at V and 3 bases at J, with 18 bases in the middle. This CDR3 is built from 16 residues. Germline loops: CDR1 MNHNS, CDR2 SASEGT. The CDR3 sequence is CASSDVGVTANYEQYF. CDR3 bases: TGTGCCAGCAGTGATGTAGGGGTGACTGCCAACTACGAGCAGTACTTC.

As regards this clone: A read error may produce the germline difference seen at one junction end. This sequence joins TRBV7-7 and TRBJ2-5, with D unresolved. Germline V gives CDR1 SSHAT, CDR2 FNYEAQ (reference sequence). The CDR3 covers 13 residues. CDR3 in DNA: TGTGCTAGCAGCTTAGTTTGGGGAGAGACCCAGTACTTC. It specifies CASSLVWGETQYF.